This TCR beta chain stems from a study of OX40 agonist ivuxolimab in advanced cancers. Study-wide findings and caveats: Clonal expansion was seen in CD4+ and CD8+ blood T cells by week 6 at 0.1 to 3.0 mg/kg.

This clone counts as medium-sized. What it binds is not known. Profiling relied on immunoSEQ multiplex PCR, and the TCRdb table lists in-frame clones only, not all of them. Here the sample spans about 30,000 clones, almost 85% being singletons. Germline V gene sequence: CDR1 SEHNR, CDR2 FQNEAQ (reference sequence). Trimming left V 5 bases short and J 3 bases short, with 16 bases between. This CDR3 has 15 residues. V usage is TRBV7-9 and J usage is TRBJ1-2; a possible D gene is TRBD1 (5 bases). The source was CD4+ or CD8+ T cells sorted from blood, collected in a trial of the OX40 agonist ivuxolimab. This clonotype was sampled from an adult with an advanced solid tumor such as melanoma, head and neck, liver or kidney cancer. The CDR3 sequence: CASSPGEGAYYGYTF. The CDR3 region has the DNA TGTGCCAGCAGCCCCGGCGAAGGGGCGTACTATGGCTACACCTTC.